The 8 T cell receptor beta chains below were found in one sample sequenced in a study of CD8 T cells in Susac syndrome. Reverse transcription used about 0.5 to 1 ug RNA and random hexamers. Each CDR3 protein gets one entry after TCRdb re-called the immunoSEQ multiplex PCR reads with MiXCR. This table has some 160,000 distinct CDR3 sequences, approximately 94% appearing once. The sequencing input was CD4+ T cells from PBMCs. The origin of the receptors is a human donor with Susac syndrome.

This clonotype has just a few counts. The chain couples TRBV7-9 to TRBJ2-5; no clear D gene. The CDR3 covers 11 residues. Per the germline V gene, CDR1 is SEHNR and CDR2 is FQNEAQ (reference sequence). The V end was cut by 11 bases, the J end by 2 bases, with 9 bases between. The CDR3 here is CASGRQETQYF. In nucleotides, the CDR3 is TGTGCCTCTGGGCGACAAGAGACCCAGTACTTC.

The V and J genes are TRBV6-5 and TRBJ1-1; D might be TRBD1 (5 bases). The V gene's germline CDR1 is MNHEY and CDR2 SVGAGI. V was shortened by 0 bases and J by 5 bases, with 16 bases between the two germline ends. The CDR3 runs 16 residues. The CDR3 DNA reads as TGTGCCAGCAGTTACTCGACGTTGTCAGGGAGGACTGAAGCTTTCTTT. It yields the protein CASSYSTLSGRTEAFF.

V usage is TRBV9 and J usage is TRBJ2-5; D unresolved. Trimming removed 4 bases at V and 3 bases at J, with 13 bases between. The CDR3 totals 14 residues. Germline CDR1 is SGDLS and CDR2 is YYNGEE. CDR3 amino acids: CASSPHPSKETQYF. For the CDR3, the DNA is TGTGCCAGCAGCCCCCACCCTTCGAAAGAGACCCAGTACTTC.

V and J are TRBV5-4 and TRBJ1-2, with D possibly TRBD1 on 6 matching bases. The CDR3 has 13 residues. Between the trimmed V and J ends, which lost 4 bases and 5 bases, there was a span of 12 bases. The germline gives CDR1 SGHNT, CDR2 YYREEE (reference sequence). The CDR3 protein is CASSPQGLYGYTF. The CDR3 nucleotides are TGTGCCAGCAGCCCGCAGGGGTTATATGGCTACACCTTC.

The chain recombines TRBV7-2 with TRBJ1-1, with unresolved D. The CDR3 length is 16 residues. V was shortened by 1 base and J by 1 base, with 13 bases between the two germline ends. Germline V gene sequence: CDR1 SGHTA, CDR2 FQGNSA. The CDR3 nucleotides read TGTGCCAGCAGCTTAGTCCTAGACCGACCGAACACTGAAGCTTTCTTT. It codes for CASSLVLDRPNTEAFF.

The chain uses TRBV5-1 and TRBJ2-6; D is ambiguous. The V end lost 4 bases, the J end lost 0 bases, and 8 bases lay between the germline ends. Looked up from germline, CDR1 is SGHRS and CDR2 is YFSETQ. This CDR3 comprises 15 residues. This chain's CDR3 is CASSQDGSGANVLTF. CDR3 DNA sequence: TGCGCCAGCAGCCAGGACGGCTCTGGGGCCAACGTCCTGACTTTC.

This chain links TRBV5-4 with TRBJ2-3, with D possibly TRBD2 on 6 matching bases. CDR1 SGHNT and CDR2 YYREEE come from the germline V gene (reference sequence). Trimming stripped 0 bases from V and 6 bases from J, with 11 bases between. This CDR3 is 14 amino acids long. CDR3 sequence reads: CASSLVIGGDTQYF. CDR3 sequence (DNA): TGTGCCAGCAGCTTGGTAATCGGAGGGGATACGCAGTATTTT. Together with reference TRBV5-4 and TRBJ2-3, the CDR3 gives the full variable domain: ETGVTQSPTHLIKTRGQQVTLRCSSQSGHNTVSWYQQALGQGPQFIFQYYREEENGRGNFPPRFSGLQFPNYSSELNVNALELDDSALYLCASSLVIGGDTQYFGPGTRLTVL.

V usage is TRBV4-1 and J usage is TRBJ2-1; the D gene could be TRBD1 or TRBD2 (5 bases each). The CDR3 runs 15 residues. V was shortened by 2 bases and J by 7 bases, with 15 bases between the two germline ends. Germline loops: CDR1 MGHRA, CDR2 YSYEKL. The CDR3: CASSQSGTIGNEQFF. The CDR3 DNA sequence: TGCGCCAGCAGCCAATCCGGGACCATAGGGAATGAGCAGTTCTTC.